The clone carrying this T cell receptor beta chain occurred many times. The CDR3 has 14 amino acids. V lost 4 bases, J lost 4 bases, and 12 bases lay in between. Germline V gene sequence: CDR1 LGHNA, CDR2 YNFKEQ. The SP2 primer and nested alpha and beta constant region primers amplified ligated cDNA in four rounds. TCRdb independently ran MiXCR on the 5' RACE reads; one entry per CDR3 protein. The data contain about 62,000 distinct CDR3 sequences, around 8% of them singletons. TCR cDNA received a 3' ligated oligonucleotide that carried a UMI. The data stem from a study of naive and memory T cell subsets.

This clonotype was sampled from a female donor in good health. The chain links TRBV4-2 to TRBJ2-3; no clear D gene. The CDR3 bases are TGTGCCAGCAGCCCTCCGGCCAACGCAGATACGCAGTATTTT. It translates to CASSPPANADTQYF.